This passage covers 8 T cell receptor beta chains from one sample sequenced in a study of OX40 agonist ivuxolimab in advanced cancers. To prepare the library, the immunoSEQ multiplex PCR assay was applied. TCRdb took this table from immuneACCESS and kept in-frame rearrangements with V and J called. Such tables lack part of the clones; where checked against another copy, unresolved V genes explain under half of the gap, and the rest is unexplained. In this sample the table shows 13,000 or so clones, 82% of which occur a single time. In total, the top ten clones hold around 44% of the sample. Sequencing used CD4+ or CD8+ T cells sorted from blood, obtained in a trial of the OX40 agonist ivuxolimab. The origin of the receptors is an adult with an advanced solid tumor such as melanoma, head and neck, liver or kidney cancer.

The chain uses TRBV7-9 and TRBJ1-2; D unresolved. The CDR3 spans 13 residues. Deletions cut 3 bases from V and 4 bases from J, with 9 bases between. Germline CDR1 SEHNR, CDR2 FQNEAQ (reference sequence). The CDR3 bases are TGTGCCAGCAGCTTCGGAGCAACCTATGGCTACACCTTC. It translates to CASSFGATYGYTF.

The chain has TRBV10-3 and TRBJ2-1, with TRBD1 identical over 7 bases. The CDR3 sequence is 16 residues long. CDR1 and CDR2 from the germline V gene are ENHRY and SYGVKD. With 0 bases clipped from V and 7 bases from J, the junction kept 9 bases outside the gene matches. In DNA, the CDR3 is TGTGCCATCAGTGAGTCGGTGGAGACAGGGATAAATGAGCAGTTCTTC. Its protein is CAISESVETGINEQFF.

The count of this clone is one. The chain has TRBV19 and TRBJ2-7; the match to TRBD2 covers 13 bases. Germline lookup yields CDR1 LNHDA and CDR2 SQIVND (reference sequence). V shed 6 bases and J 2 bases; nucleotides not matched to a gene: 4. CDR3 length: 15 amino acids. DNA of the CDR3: TGTGCCAGTAGCCCCGGGACTAGCGGGACCTACGAGCAGTACTTC. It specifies CASSPGTSGTYEQYF.

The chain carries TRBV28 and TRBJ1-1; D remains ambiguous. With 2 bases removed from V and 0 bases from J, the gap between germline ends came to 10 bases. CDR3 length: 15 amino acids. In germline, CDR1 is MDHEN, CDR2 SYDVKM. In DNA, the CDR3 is TGTGCCAGCAGTTTAAGGGATTGGGTGAACACTGAAGCTTTCTTT. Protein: CASSLRDWVNTEAFF. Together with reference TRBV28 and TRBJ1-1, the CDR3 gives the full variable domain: DVKVTQSSRYLVKRTGEKVFLECVQDMDHENMFWYRQDPGLGLRLIYFSYDVKMKEKGDIPEGYSVSREKKERFSLILESASTNQTSMYLCASSLRDWVNTEAFFGQGTRLTVV.

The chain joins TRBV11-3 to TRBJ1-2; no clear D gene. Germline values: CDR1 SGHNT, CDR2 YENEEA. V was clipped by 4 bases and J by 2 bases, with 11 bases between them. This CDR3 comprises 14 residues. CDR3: CASSSSTANYGYTF. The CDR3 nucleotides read TGTGCCAGCAGCTCTTCGACGGCGAACTATGGCTACACCTTC.

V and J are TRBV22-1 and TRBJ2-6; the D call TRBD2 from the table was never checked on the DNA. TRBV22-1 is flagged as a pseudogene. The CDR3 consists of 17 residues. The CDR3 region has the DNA TGTCCTGGGAGCGTTCCAAGCGAACAAAGTCGGGCCAACGTCCTGACTTTC. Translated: CPGSVPSEQSRANVLTF.

The CDR3 region is CASSLRAGVAYEQYF. The CDR3 bases are TGTGCCAGCAGCCTCCGGGCAGGGGTGGCCTACGAGCAGTACTTC. The rearrangement links TRBV28 to TRBJ2-5; D perhaps matches TRBD1 (6 bases). The DNA end favors TRBJ2-7, so the J call may be wrong. The germline V gene has CDR1 MDHEN and CDR2 SYDVKM. CDR3 length equals 15 residues.

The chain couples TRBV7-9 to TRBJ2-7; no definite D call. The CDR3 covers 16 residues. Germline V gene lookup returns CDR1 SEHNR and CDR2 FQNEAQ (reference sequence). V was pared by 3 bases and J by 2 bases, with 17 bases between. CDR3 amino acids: CASSFSVNDGTYEQYF. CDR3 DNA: TGTGCCAGCAGCTTTTCCGTTAACGATGGTACCTACGAGCAGTACTTC.